This T cell receptor (beta chain) was sequenced during a study of control samples from healthy donors and cancer patients. Data came from immunoSEQ multiplex PCR; TCRdb stores just in-frame clones and leaves some out. The sample includes around 41,000 clones, 94% of them seen just once. Trimming cost V 5 bases and J 2 bases; bases outside gene matches: 14. The CDR3 is 17 amino acids. Germline V gene lookup returns CDR1 MDHEN and CDR2 SYDVKM. The chain has TRBV28 and TRBJ1-1; TRBD1 matches 7 bases. This clonotype was obtained from a man aged 55 to 70 in good health. The specimen was blood. The CDR3 DNA reads TGTGCCAGCAGTCCCTCAGGAGGGGGCCCACCCAACACTGAAGCTTTCTTT. Protein product: CASSPSGGGPPNTEAFF.